A selection of T cell receptor beta chains follows, all from one sample in a study of T cell responses to AZD1222 COVID-19 vaccine. Measured with immunoSEQ multiplex PCR; TCRdb has only the in-frame clones, and not every one. The data show 180,000 or so clones, approximately 89% seen once. The sample here was peripheral blood, taken 28 days after the second AZD1222 dose. Every receptor here comes from an adult who received the AZD1222 COVID-19 vaccine. Both conserved end residues are part of each CDR3. D genes are given only for firm matches. Not all rows give a size; the values are once, few, many and, for expanded clones, a class.

d_call | j_call | v_call | clone_size | cdr3_aa | cdr3_nt
- | TRBJ1-4 | TRBV5-6 | - | CASSLGRTNEKLFF | TGTGCCAGCAGCTTGGGCAGAACTAATGAAAAACTGTTTTTT
TRBD1 | TRBJ1-4 | TRBV29-1 | - | CSVRNGGDRGPTNEKLFF | TGCAGCGTTAGAAACGGGGGGGACAGGGGGCCCACTAATGAAAAACTGTTTTTT
- | TRBJ2-7 | TRBV5-1 | - | CASSFGGLYEQYF | TGCGCCAGCAGCTTCGGGGGTTTGTACGAGCAGTACTTC
TRBD2 | TRBJ2-5 | TRBV7-2 | - | CASSFDSGRGETQYF | TGTGCCAGCAGCTTCGATAGCGGGAGGGGGGAGACCCAGTACTTC
TRBD2 | TRBJ2-1 | TRBV29-1 | - | CSVGKTSGAYNEQFF | TGCAGCGTTGGGAAGACTAGCGGGGCCTACAATGAGCAGTTCTTC
- | TRBJ1-1 | TRBV6-6 | - | CASSYEGGTEAFF | TGTGCCAGCAGTTACGAGGGGGGCACTGAAGCTTTCTTT
- | TRBJ2-7 | TRBV13 | few | CASSLYGGSYEQYF | TGTGCCAGCAGCCTCTACGGAGGATCCTACGAGCAGTACTTC
- | TRBJ1-6 | TRBV27 | - | CASRDRRGVNSPLHF | TGTGCCAGCAGGGACCGGAGGGGAGTTAATTCACCCCTCCACTTT
- | TRBJ1-1 | TRBV20-1 | - | CSASLRTEAFF | TGCAGTGCTAGCCTTCGAACTGAAGCTTTCTTT
- | TRBJ2-6 | TRBV7-2 | once | CASSLGVGLKGANVLTF | TGTGCCAGCAGCTTAGGGGTAGGCCTAAAGGGGGCCAACGTCCTGACTTTC
TRBD1 | TRBJ1-2 | TRBV6-5 | - | CASSQGAVGYTF | TGTGCCAGCAGCCAGGGGGCGGTTGGCTACACCTTC
- | TRBJ2-3 | TRBV5-1 | - | CASSLKYADTQYF | TGCGCCAGCAGCTTGAAGTACGCAGATACGCAGTATTTT
TRBD2 | TRBJ2-5 | TRBV5-6 | - | CASSLASILAVKETQYF | TGTGCCAGCAGCTTGGCGAGTATACTAGCGGTTAAAGAGACCCAGTACTTC
- | TRBJ1-6 | TRBV6-5 | - | CASSYGGPTNSPLHF | TGTGCCAGCAGTTACGGAGGGCCTACTAATTCACCCCTCCACTTT
TRBD2 | TRBJ2-3 | TRBV7-9 | - | CASSFWRGANTDTQYF | TGTGCCAGCAGTTTCTGGCGGGGGGCCAACACAGATACGCAGTATTTT
- | TRBJ2-1 | TRBV5-1 | once | CASSFGGSSSYNEQFF | TGCGCCAGCAGCTTCGGGGGATCGAGCTCCTACAATGAGCAGTTCTTC
- | TRBJ1-3 | TRBV5-4 | - | CASSLRDVRSGNTIYF | TGTGCCAGCAGCTTAAGAGACGTTCGCTCTGGAAACACCATATATTTT
- | TRBJ2-1 | TRBV5-1 | once | CASRRGPDYNEQFF | TGCGCCAGCAGACGAGGCCCAGACTACAATGAGCAGTTCTTC
- | TRBJ1-2 | TRBV18 | - | CASSPRQDHGYTF | TGTGCCAGCTCACCAAGACAGGACCATGGCTACACCTTC
- | TRBJ2-5 | TRBV11-3 | - | CASSPGRETQYF | TGTGCCAGCAGCCCGGGAAGAGAGACCCAGTACTTC
TRBD1 | TRBJ1-5 | TRBV5-1 | - | CASSLGQGGSSNQPQHF | TGCGCCAGCAGCCTAGGACAGGGAGGGAGCTCTAATCAGCCCCAGCATTTT
TRBD1 | TRBJ1-1 | TRBV11-2 | - | CASSPQGAGTEAFF | TGTGCCAGCAGCCCACAGGGGGCGGGAACTGAAGCTTTCTTT
TRBD2 | TRBJ2-1 | TRBV9 | - | CASSFIAGDNEQFF | TGTGCCAGCAGTTTCATAGCGGGTGACAATGAGCAGTTCTTC
- | TRBJ2-1 | TRBV12-1 | - | CASHGLFRPYRFF | TGTGCCTCCCATGGTTTATTCAGGCCCTATCGGTTCTTC
TRBD1 | TRBJ2-6 | TRBV19 | - | CASSMADRFLSGANVLTF | TGTGCCAGTAGTATGGCGGACAGGTTCCTCTCTGGGGCCAACGTCCTGACTTTC
- | TRBJ2-1 | TRBV6-4 | - | CASSGEEYNEQFF | TGTGCCAGCAGTGGCGAAGAGTACAATGAGCAGTTCTTC
- | TRBJ1-2 | TRBV6-1 | - | CASSESDGPYYGYTF | TGTGCCAGCAGTGAAAGTGACGGCCCCTACTATGGCTACACCTTC